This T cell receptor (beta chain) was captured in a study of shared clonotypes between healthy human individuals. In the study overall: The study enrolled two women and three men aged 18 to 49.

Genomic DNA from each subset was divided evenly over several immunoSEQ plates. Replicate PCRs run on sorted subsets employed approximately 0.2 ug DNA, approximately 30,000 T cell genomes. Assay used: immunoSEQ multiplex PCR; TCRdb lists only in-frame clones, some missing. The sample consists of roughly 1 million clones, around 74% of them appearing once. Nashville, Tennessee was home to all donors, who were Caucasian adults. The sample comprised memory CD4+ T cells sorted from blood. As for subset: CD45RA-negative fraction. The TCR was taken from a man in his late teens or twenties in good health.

The CDR3 DNA reads as TGTGCCAGCAGCTTGGGGGGACAGCCCTACGAGCAGTACTTC. Protein sequence: CASSLGGQPYEQYF. The genes are TRBV5-5 and TRBJ2-7; 7 bases fit TRBD1. V dropped 0 bases and J dropped 2; count of bases not matched to a gene: 2. The germline gives CDR1 SGHKS, CDR2 YYEKEE (reference sequence). This CDR3 region has 14 residues.